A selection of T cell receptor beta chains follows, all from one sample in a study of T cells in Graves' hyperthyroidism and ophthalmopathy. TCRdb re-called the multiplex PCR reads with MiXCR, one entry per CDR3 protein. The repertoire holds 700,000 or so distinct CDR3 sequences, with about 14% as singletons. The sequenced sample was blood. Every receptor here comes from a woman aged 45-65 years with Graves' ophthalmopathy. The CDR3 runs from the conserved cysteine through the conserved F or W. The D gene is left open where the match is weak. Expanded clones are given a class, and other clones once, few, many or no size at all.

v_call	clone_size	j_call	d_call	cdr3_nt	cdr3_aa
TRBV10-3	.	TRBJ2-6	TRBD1	TGTGCCACGACGGGACAGGGGAGGCACTCTGGGGCCAACGTCCTGACTTTC	CATTGQGRHSGANVLTF
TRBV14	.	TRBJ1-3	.	TGTGCCAGCAGAAGCCAGAACTCTGGAAACACCATATATTTT	CASRSQNSGNTIYF
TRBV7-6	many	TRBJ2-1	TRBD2	TGTGCCAGCAGCTTAGACCTAGCGGGAGCTCTCGATGAGCAGTTCTTC	CASSLDLAGALDEQFF
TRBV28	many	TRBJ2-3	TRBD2	TGTGCCAGCATTAGACTAGCGGGAGGAGATACGCAGTATTTT	CASIRLAGGDTQYF
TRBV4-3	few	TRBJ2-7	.	TGCGCCAGCAGCCAAGCGTCGCGGGATAGCTCCTACGAGCAGTACTTC	CASSQASRDSSYEQYF
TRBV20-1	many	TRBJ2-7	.	TGCAGTGCTAGAGATCCTAGGGCTAGCGACTACGAGCAGTACTTC	CSARDPRASDYEQYF
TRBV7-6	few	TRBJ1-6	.	TGTGCCAGCAGCTTAGGGGGGGGGGAAGAGAATAATTCACCCCTCCACTTT	CASSLGGGEENNSPLHF
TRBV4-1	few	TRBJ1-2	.	TGCGCCAGCAGCCCTACCGGTAGTCCGAGCTATGGCTACACCTTC	CASSPTGSPSYGYTF
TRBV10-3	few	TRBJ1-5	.	TGTGCCATCAGCAATAGCATAGACTATAGCAATCAGCCCCAGCATTTT	CAISNSIDYSNQPQHF
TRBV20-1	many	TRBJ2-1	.	TGCAGTGCTAGCGACCTAGCACAAATATTCAATGAGCAGTTCTTC	CSASDLAQIFNEQFF
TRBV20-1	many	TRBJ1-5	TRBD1	TGCAGTGCTTCCGAGACAGGGTATAGCAATCAGCCCCAGCATTTT	CSASETGYSNQPQHF
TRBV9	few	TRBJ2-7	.	TGTGCCAGCAGCCAACGGGGGCTAAAAACCTACGAGCAGTACTTC	CASSQRGLKTYEQYF
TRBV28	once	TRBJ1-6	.	TGTGCCAGCAGTTTATGGCACAGGAATTCACCCCTCCACTTT	CASSLWHRNSPLHF
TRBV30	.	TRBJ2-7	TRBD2	TGTGCCGGGACTAGCGGTACCTACGAGCAGTACTTC	CAGTSGTYEQYF
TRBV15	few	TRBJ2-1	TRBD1	TGTGCCACCAGCAGAGATGGGACAGCTTACAATGAGCAGTTCTTC	CATSRDGTAYNEQFF
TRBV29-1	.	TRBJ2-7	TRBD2	TGCAGCGTGGGGACTAGCGGGGGATTCGAGCAGTACTTC	CSVGTSGGFEQYF
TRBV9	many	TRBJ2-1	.	TGTGCCAGCAGCGTAGGAGGGGGTAAGCAGTTCTTC	CASSVGGGKQFF
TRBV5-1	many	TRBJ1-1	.	TGCGCCAGCAGCTTGGCGTCGATGAACACTGAAGCTTTCTTT	CASSLASMNTEAFF
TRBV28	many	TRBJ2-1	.	TGTGCCAGCAGTTTTTCCCGCCCGGCGGTAGATGAGCAGTTCTTC	CASSFSRPAVDEQFF
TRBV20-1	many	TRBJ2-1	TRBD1	TGCAGTGCAAATATCAGGGGGAATGAGCAGTTCTTC	CSANIRGNEQFF
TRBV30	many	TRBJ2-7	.	TGTGCCTGGAGTACCCAGATCTACGAGCAGTACTTC	CAWSTQIYEQYF
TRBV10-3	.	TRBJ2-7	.	TGTGCCATCAGAGGACAGCTCCCCCCTGACGAGCAGTACTTC	CAIRGQLPPDEQYF
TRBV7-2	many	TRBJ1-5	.	TGTGCCAGCAGCCCTTGGGGGGCTGGGCAGCCCCAGCATTTT	CASSPWGAGQPQHF
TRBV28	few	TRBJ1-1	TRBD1	TGTGCCAGCGGGGACAGGGTGTTCCGAGGTGACACTGAAGCTTTCTTT	CASGDRVFRGDTEAFF
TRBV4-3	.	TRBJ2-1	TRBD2	TGCGCCAGCAGCCAGGGGGATCTAGCGGGAGGGGCCAATGAGCAGTTCTTC	CASSQGDLAGGANEQFF
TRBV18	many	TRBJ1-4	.	TGTGCCAGCTCACCATTAGGTGGGACGATTAATGAAAAACTGTTTTTT	CASSPLGGTINEKLFF